The 15 T cell receptor beta chains presented below share a single source sample, sequenced in a study of shared clonotypes between healthy human individuals. Sequenced by immunoSEQ multiplex PCR; TCRdb stores in-frame clones only, minus some. The data contain over a million clones, 95% to 97% of them singletons. The sample comprised naive CD4+ T cells sorted from blood. Regarding subset: CD45RA+ positively selected. All receptors derive from a young man in good health.

J is TRBJ1-2 and V is TRBV7-2; no clear D. The ends were cut back, 0 bases at V and 0 bases at J, with 8 bases in the middle. CDR1 and CDR2 from the germline V gene are SGHTA and FQGNSA. The CDR3 consists of 15 residues. CDR3 loop: CASSLAPETNYGYTF. The DNA for the CDR3 is TGTGCCAGCAGCTTAGCGCCGGAGACTAACTATGGCTACACCTTC.

CDR3 residues: CASSRQGPGTGELFF. The CDR3 coding sequence is TGTGCCAGTTCTCGACAGGGGCCCGGCACCGGGGAGCTGTTTTTT. The rearrangement joins TRBV19 to TRBJ2-2; 8 bases fit TRBD1. The CDR3 is made up of 15 amino acids. Germline loops: CDR1 LNHDA, CDR2 SQIVND (reference sequence). The V segment lost 8 bases and the J segment 4 bases; nucleotides outside the gene matches: 9. Complete variable domain (other parts from reference TRBV19 and TRBJ2-2): DGGITQSPKYLFRKEGQNVTLSCEQNLNHDAMYWYRQDPGQGLRLIYYSQIVNDFQKGDIAEGYSVSREKKESFPLTVTSAQKNPTAFYLCASSRQGPGTGELFFGEGSRLTVL.

J is TRBJ1-1 and V is TRBV11-3; TRBD1 aligns across 7 bases. The CDR3 runs 15 residues. The J segment lost 3 bases and the V segment lost 5 bases, leaving 9 bases of the junction unmatched. Germline loops: CDR1 SGHNT, CDR2 YENEEA. This CDR3 reads CASSQTGRGDTEAFF. The CDR3 region has the DNA TGTGCCAGCAGCCAGACAGGGAGAGGGGACACTGAAGCTTTCTTT.

This clone occurred a few times. The gene calls are TRBV5-4 and TRBJ2-2; D remains ambiguous. The CDR3 covers 14 residues. Germline CDR1 SGHNT, CDR2 YYREEE (reference sequence). Trimming took 0 bases from V and 5 from J, leaving 8 bases between them. CDR3 loop: CASSLGQDTGELFF. CDR3 nucleotide sequence: TGTGCCAGCAGCTTGGGCCAGGATACCGGGGAGCTGTTTTTT.

This clone appeared a single time. The chain uses TRBV27 and TRBJ2-5; D is undetermined. CDR1 and CDR2 from the germline V gene are MNHEY and SMNVEV (reference sequence). V shed 4 bases and J shed 1 base, with 7 bases lying between them. The length of the CDR3 is 13 residues. The CDR3 DNA follows: TGTGCCAGCAGTTCATACAGCCAAGAGACCCAGTACTTC. Its translation: CASSSYSQETQYF.

This sequence joins TRBV7-8 and TRBJ2-7; no reliable D call. The germline CDR1 and CDR2 sequences are SGHVS and FQNEAQ. Trimming pared 2 bases from V and 5 bases from J, leaving 16 bases between. The CDR3 is made up of 15 amino acids. CDR3 in DNA: TGTGCCAGCAGCTTATTCGTTGGTCCACTCCACGAGCAGTACTTC. Its protein product is CASSLFVGPLHEQYF.

The CDR3 sequence is CASSLAGENTEAFF. The CDR3 bases are TGTGCCAGCAGTTTAGCTGGGGAGAACACTGAAGCTTTCTTT. This sequence joins TRBV27 and TRBJ1-1, with unresolved D. Deletions cut 2 bases from V and 1 base from J, with 8 bases between. This CDR3 spans 14 amino acids. The germline CDR1 and CDR2 sequences are MNHEY and SMNVEV (reference sequence).

The genes are TRBV11-2 and TRBJ2-1; 7 bases line up with TRBD2. The ends lost 2 bases at V and 6 bases at J; junction bases unmatched: 4. The CDR3 is made up of 14 amino acids. The V gene's germline CDR1 is SGHAT and CDR2 FQNNGV. CDR3 region: CASSLKAGSNEQFF. The DNA for the CDR3 is TGTGCCAGCAGCTTAAAAGCGGGGTCCAATGAGCAGTTCTTC.

The rearrangement joins TRBV9 to TRBJ1-2, with a tentative D call TRBD1 (6 bases). CDR1 and CDR2 from the germline V gene are SGDLS and YYNGEE. The ends were cut back, 1 base at V and 6 bases at J, with 16 bases in the middle. The CDR3 length is 15 residues. In DNA, the CDR3 is TGTGCCAGCAGCGTACAGAGAAACGGGGGCGATGGCTACACCTTC. Protein: CASSVQRNGGDGYTF. Supplemented by reference TRBV9 and TRBJ1-2, the full variable domain reads DSGVTQTPKHLITATGQRVTLRCSPRSGDLSVYWYQQSLDQGLQFLIQYYNGEERAKGNILERFSAQQFPDLHSELNLSSLELGDSALYFCASSVQRNGGDGYTFGSGTRLTVV.

This clone was seen a single time. V and J are TRBV27 and TRBJ2-3, with D hard to call. The CDR3 runs to 11 residues. V lost 6 bases and J 6 bases, leaving 7 bases between the germline ends. The germline V gene encodes CDR1 MNHEY and CDR2 SMNVEV (reference sequence). For the CDR3, the DNA is TGTGCCAGCAGCTCGAGGGATACGCAGTATTTT. This encodes CASSSRDTQYF.

The chain has TRBV2 and TRBJ2-5; D is perhaps TRBD2 (5 bases). V was pared by 8 bases and J by 2 bases, with 15 bases between. The CDR3 is 14 amino acids. Looked up from germline, CDR1 is SNHLY and CDR2 is FYNNEI. CDR3 DNA sequence: TGTGCCAGCCGGCGTGGCGGGTTGCAAGAGACCCAGTACTTC. Its protein product is CASRRGGLQETQYF.

The chain uses TRBV18 and TRBJ2-7, with a possible D match to TRBD1 (6 bases). Trimming cost V 2 bases and J 3 bases, with 14 bases left between them. The CDR3 totals 15 residues. Germline V gene data show CDR1 as KGHSH and CDR2 as LQKENI. Here the CDR3 reads CASSPKGTGFYEQYF. CDR3 DNA sequence: TGTGCCAGCTCACCAAAGGGTACAGGGTTCTACGAGCAGTACTTC.

Concerning this clone: Additional DNA sequences in this sample encode the identical CDR3. The chain recombines TRBV7-8 with TRBJ2-1; 11 bases are shared with TRBD2. V lost 0 bases to trimming and J lost 3 bases; unmatched junction nucleotides: 1. Germline-derived CDR1 and CDR2 are SGHVS and FQNEAQ. The CDR3 sequence is 16 residues long. CDR3 coding DNA: TGTGCCAGCAGCTTAGCCGGACTAGCGGGCTACAATGAGCAGTTCTTC. Amino acids: CASSLAGLAGYNEQFF.

The chain recombines TRBV5-1 with TRBJ2-7; either TRBD1 or TRBD2 may fit D (6 bases each). Germline-derived CDR1 and CDR2 are SGHRS and YFSETQ. The CDR3 covers 14 residues. Trimming pared 1 base from V and 7 bases from J, leaving 15 bases between. The CDR3, as DNA: TGCGCCAGCAGCTTGTTGGTGACAGGAGGGGAGCAGTACTTC. It translates to CASSLLVTGGEQYF.

The chain links TRBV18 to TRBJ2-7; either TRBD1 or TRBD2 may supply D (5 bases each). The CDR3 is made up of 13 amino acids. The V gene lost 3 bases and the J gene lost 6 bases, with 12 bases spanning the gap. Germline V CDR1 and CDR2: KGHSH, LQKENI. CDR3 residues: CASSPIDGAEQYF. Here the CDR3 DNA reads TGTGCCAGCTCACCTATAGACGGGGCCGAGCAGTACTTC.